These T cell receptor beta chains were read from a single sample in a study of blood T cell repertoires in COVID-19. Assay used: immunoSEQ multiplex PCR; TCRdb lists only in-frame clones, some missing. Of around 40,000 clones in the sample, over 70% were seen once. Sequences were obtained from peripheral blood. The origin of the receptors is a man aged 50 or older with active or convalescent COVID-19. Each CDR3 is given with its conserved first and last residue. The D gene is left open where the match is weak.

j_call d_call v_call cdr3_nt cdr3_aa
TRBJ2-3 - TRBV28 TGTGCCAGCAGTTCAACCTCGGTCCCCACAGATACGCAGTATTTT CASSSTSVPTDTQYF
TRBJ1-2 TRBD1 TRBV28 TGTGCCAGCAGTCCATCCGGGACAGGGGGTAACTATGGCTACACCTTC CASSPSGTGGNYGYTF
TRBJ1-6 TRBD1 TRBV5-1 TGCGCCAGCAGCTTGGTGGGACAGGGGGGTGATTCACCCCTCCACTTT CASSLVGQGGDSPLHF
TRBJ2-5 - TRBV3-1/TRBV3-2 TGTGCCAGCAGTCTAGAGGCGACCCAGTACTTC CASSLEATQYF
TRBJ2-1 - TRBV4-1 TGCGCCAGCAGCCAATCAGGAGGGACAGTACAATATGAGCAGTTCTTC CASSQSGGTVQYEQFF
TRBJ1-6 TRBD1 TRBV7-8 TGTGCCAGCAGCAAGGGACAGGGTAGCTCCTATAATTCACCCCTCCACTTT CASSKGQGSSYNSPLHF
TRBJ1-6 TRBD1 TRBV11-2 TGTGCCAGCAGCCGTCCACCGGGACAGGACAATTCACCCCTCCACTTT CASSRPPGQDNSPLHF
TRBJ1-2 - TRBV4-1 TGCGCCAGCAGCCAACCGGCTAGGAGGGGCGGGCATGGCTACACCTTC CASSQPARRGGHGYTF
TRBJ2-6 - TRBV27 TGTGCCAGCAGTGTTCTAGGGGGAGCTGGGGCCAACGTCCTGACTTTC CASSVLGGAGANVLTF
TRBJ2-1 TRBD2 TRBV29-1 TGCAGCGTGGGGACTAGCGGGAGCTCCTACAATGAGCAGTTCTTC CSVGTSGSSYNEQFF
TRBJ1-2 - TRBV4-2 TGTGCCAGCAGCCAAGAAAAAGGGGTCGGCTACACCTTC CASSQEKGVGYTF
TRBJ1-1 - TRBV7-9 TGTGCCAGCAGACGGGACTACGGTGACACTGAAGCTTTCTTT CASRRDYGDTEAFF
TRBJ1-1 - TRBV28 TGTGCCAGCAGTTTAGAACACACAGGAAACACTGAAGCTTTCTTT CASSLEHTGNTEAFF
TRBJ1-2 - TRBV27 TGTGCCAGCAGTTTAGGCAGGGCGAACTTCTATGGCTACACCTTC CASSLGRANFYGYTF
TRBJ2-1 TRBD1 TRBV7-9 TGTGCCAGCAGGACAGGGCAGGGAGTAGATGAGCAGTTCTTC CASRTGQGVDEQFF
TRBJ2-7 TRBD2 TRBV27 TGTGCCACCTCGCCCGGGAGGGCAGCCCCGCAAGGAGAGCAGTACTTC CATSPGRAAPQGEQYF
TRBJ2-1 TRBD2 TRBV9 TGTGCCAGCAGCGTAGTCGCGGGAGCGAACAATGAGCAGTTCTTC CASSVVAGANNEQFF
TRBJ2-1 - TRBV9 TGTGCCAGCAGCGTTCAGGGCTATGAGCAGTTCTTC CASSVQGYEQFF
TRBJ1-5 - TRBV19 TGTGCCAGTAGTATAACAGGGTACAATCAGCCCCAGCATTTT CASSITGYNQPQHF
TRBJ2-3 - TRBV24-1 TGTGCCACCAGCTACAGGGGCACAGATACGCAGTATTTT CATSYRGTDTQYF